These 10 T cell receptor beta chains originate from one sample sequenced in a study of blood T cell repertoires in COVID-19. The protocol was immunoSEQ multiplex PCR, while the TCRdb copy is restricted to in-frame clones and leaves out a portion. The table lists under 500,000 clones, roughly 90% of them singletons. Sequencing input: peripheral blood. These receptors were taken from a woman aged 25 to 39 with acute or convalescent COVID-19.

This rearrangement joins TRBV6-5 to TRBJ1-2; possibly TRBD1 for D (5 bases). Germline CDR1 reads MNHEY; CDR2 reads SVGAGI. The CDR3 covers 14 residues. Trimming pared 6 bases from V and 5 bases from J, leaving 16 bases between. The CDR3 loop is CASRAETVFYGYTF. Written as DNA, the CDR3 is TGTGCCAGCAGAGCCGAGACAGTATTTTATGGCTACACCTTC.

The rearrangement joins TRBV6-1 to TRBJ2-4, with 7 bases that match TRBD1. The J segment lost 16 bases and the V segment lost 2 bases, leaving 8 bases of the junction unmatched. The CDR3 consists of 12 residues. Germline V gene data show CDR1 as MNHNS and CDR2 as SASEGT. The CDR3: CASSEPLGQSYF. The CDR3 DNA follows: TGTGCCAGCAGTGAACCCTTGGGACAGTCCTACTTC.

This rearrangement joins TRBV4-1 to TRBJ2-5; 9 bases fit TRBD2. The CDR3 is 15 amino acids. The junction had 7 bases not matched to a gene; V was cut back by 4 bases and J by 4 bases. In germline, CDR1 is MGHRA, CDR2 YSYEKL. CDR3 amino acids: CASSLRGGGTETQYF. Here the CDR3 DNA reads TGCGCCAGCAGCCTGCGGGGGGGAGGCACAGAGACCCAGTACTTC.

The chain has TRBV4-2 and TRBJ2-3; TRBD1 matches 8 bases. The CDR3 consists of 15 residues. Germline CDR1 and CDR2: LGHNA and YNFKEQ. The V and J ends lost 0 bases and 7 bases, in that order; junction bases with no gene match: 6. CDR3 sequence: CASSQDPDRVHTQYF. The CDR3 nucleotides are TGTGCCAGCAGCCAAGACCCGGACAGGGTACATACGCAGTATTTT.

This chain joins TRBV4-1 and TRBJ1-2, with TRBD1 identical over 7 bases. Germline assignment: CDR1 MGHRA and CDR2 YSYEKL. The ends lost 3 bases at V and 2 bases at J; junction bases unmatched: 6. The CDR3 totals 15 residues. The CDR3 sequence is CASSQWGQPNYGYTF. Here the CDR3 DNA reads TGCGCCAGCAGCCAGTGGGGACAGCCGAACTATGGCTACACCTTC.

This clone has just a few counts. The V call is TRBV9, the J call TRBJ2-3; 14 nucleotides agree with TRBD2. V lost 4 bases and J lost 14; bases outside the gene matches: 6. This CDR3 comprises 13 residues. Germline CDR1 and CDR2: SGDLS and YYNGEE. CDR3 loop: CASSLGLAGALYF. DNA of the CDR3: TGTGCCAGCAGCCTGGGACTAGCGGGGGCCCTGTATTTT.

This sequence joins TRBV9 and TRBJ2-3; 8 positions match TRBD2. The trim removed 3 bases at V and 0 bases at J, leaving 12 bases unmatched. Germline V lookup: CDR1 SGDLS, CDR2 YYNGEE. The CDR3 has 18 residues. CDR3 region: CASSGLAGGLSSTDTQYF. The CDR3 DNA reads TGTGCCAGCAGCGGCCTGGCGGGGGGATTATCTAGCACAGATACGCAGTATTTT.

The chain is built from TRBV9 and TRBJ2-2; D is ambiguous. The CDR3 sequence is 13 residues long. Trimming pared 6 bases from V and 4 bases from J, leaving 10 bases between. CDR1 is SGDLS, CDR2 YYNGEE, per germline. CDR3 region: CASTETGTGELFF. In DNA, the CDR3 is TGTGCCAGCACCGAAACGGGCACCGGGGAGCTGTTTTTT.

The rearrangement uses TRBV24-1 and TRBJ2-6, with TRBD1 matching 7 bases. After removal of 6 bases from V and 0 bases from J, the junction contained 10 bases not matched to a gene. The CDR3 consists of 18 residues. In germline, CDR1 is KGHDR, CDR2 SFDVKD. The CDR3 DNA reads as TGTGCCACCAGTTCATCGACAGGGTTCGCCTCTGGGGCCAACGTCCTGACTTTC. The encoded protein is CATSSSTGFASGANVLTF.

A single count supports this clone. The rearrangement joins TRBV28 to TRBJ2-1; D is perhaps TRBD2 (7 bases). V lost 8 bases and J lost 8, with 16 bases in between. Germline-derived CDR1 and CDR2 are MDHEN and SYDVKM. This CDR3 has 13 residues. CDR3 nucleotides: TGTGCCAGCTTCCGAGGGGGGGCGGATGAGCAGTTCTTC. Residues: CASFRGGADEQFF.